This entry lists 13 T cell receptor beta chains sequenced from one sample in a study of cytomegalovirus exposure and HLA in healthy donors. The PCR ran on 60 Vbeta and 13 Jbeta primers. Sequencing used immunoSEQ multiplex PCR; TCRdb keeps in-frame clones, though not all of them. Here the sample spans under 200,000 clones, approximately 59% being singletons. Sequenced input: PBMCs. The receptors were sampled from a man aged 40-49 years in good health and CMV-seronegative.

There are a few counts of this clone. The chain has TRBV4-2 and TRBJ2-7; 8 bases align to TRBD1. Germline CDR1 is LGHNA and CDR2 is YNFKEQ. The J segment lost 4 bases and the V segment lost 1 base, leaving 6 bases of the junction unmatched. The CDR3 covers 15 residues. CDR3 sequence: CASSQAGTGPYEQYF. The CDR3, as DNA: TGTGCCAGCAGCCAAGCCGGGACAGGACCTTACGAGCAGTACTTC.

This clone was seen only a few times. The CDR3, as DNA: TGTGCCAGCAGCGGATCGGACAGGGGGCGGTGGTTCTTC. Translated: CASSGSDRGRWFF. This sequence joins TRBV5-6 and TRBJ2-1; TRBD1 matches at 11 bases. Germline trimming cut 4 bases from V and 15 bases from J; bases unmatched to any gene: 9. CDR3 size: 13 residues. The V gene's germline CDR1 is SGHDT and CDR2 YYEEEE.

For the CDR3, the DNA is TGCAGCGTTGGATTGGACAGGGGTTATCTCGGGCAGTTCTTC. It translates to CSVGLDRGYLGQFF. The chain combines TRBV29-1 with TRBJ2-1; 9 bases fit TRBD1. J gave up 12 bases and V 4 bases, and 13 bases lay outside the gene matches. In germline, CDR1 is SQVTM, CDR2 ANQGSEA. The CDR3 contains 14 residues.

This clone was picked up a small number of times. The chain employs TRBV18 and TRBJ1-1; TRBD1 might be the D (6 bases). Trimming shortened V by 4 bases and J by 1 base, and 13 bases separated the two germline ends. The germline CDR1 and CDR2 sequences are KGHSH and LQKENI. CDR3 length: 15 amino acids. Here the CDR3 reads CASSQSPQGNTEAFF. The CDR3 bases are TGTGCCAGCTCACAATCCCCACAGGGGAACACTGAAGCTTTCTTT. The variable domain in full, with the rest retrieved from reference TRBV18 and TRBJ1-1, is NAGVMQNPRHLVRRRGQEARLRCSPMKGHSHVYWYRQLPEEGLKFMVYLQKENIIDESGMPKERFSAEFPKEGPSILRIQQVVRGDSAAYFCASSQSPQGNTEAFFGQGTRLTVV.

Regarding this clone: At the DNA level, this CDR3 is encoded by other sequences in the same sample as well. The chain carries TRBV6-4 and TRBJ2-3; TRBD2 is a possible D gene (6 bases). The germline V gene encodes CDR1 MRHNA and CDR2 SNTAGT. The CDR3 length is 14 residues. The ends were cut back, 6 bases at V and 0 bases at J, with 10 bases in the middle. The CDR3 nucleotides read TGTGCCAGCAGACGGGAGCGAAGCACAGATACGCAGTATTTT. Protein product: CASRRERSTDTQYF.

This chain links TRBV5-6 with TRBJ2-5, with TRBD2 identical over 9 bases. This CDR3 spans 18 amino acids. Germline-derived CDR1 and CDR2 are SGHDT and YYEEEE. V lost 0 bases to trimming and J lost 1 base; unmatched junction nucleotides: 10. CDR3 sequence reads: CASSLVGLSGGGQETQYF. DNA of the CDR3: TGTGCCAGCAGCTTGGTGGGACTTAGCGGGGGAGGCCAAGAGACCCAGTACTTC.

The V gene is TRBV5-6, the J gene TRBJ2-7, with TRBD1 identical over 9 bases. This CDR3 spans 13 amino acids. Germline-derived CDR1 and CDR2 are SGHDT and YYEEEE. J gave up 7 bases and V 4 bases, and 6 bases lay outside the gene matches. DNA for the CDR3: TGTGCCAGCAGCGGGGACAGGGACGGGGAGCAGTACTTC. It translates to CASSGDRDGEQYF.

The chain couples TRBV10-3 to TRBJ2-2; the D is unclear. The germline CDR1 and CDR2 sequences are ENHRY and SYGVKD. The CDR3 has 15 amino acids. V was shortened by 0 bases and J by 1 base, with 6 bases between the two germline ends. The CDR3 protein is CAISESGLNTGELFF. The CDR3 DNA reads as TGTGCCATCAGTGAGTCTGGCCTGAACACCGGGGAGCTGTTTTTT.

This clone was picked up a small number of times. The CDR3 sequence: CASSWTASNTEAFF. For the CDR3, the DNA is TGCGCCAGCAGCTGGACAGCTTCGAACACTGAAGCTTTCTTT. The chain couples TRBV5-1 to TRBJ1-1; TRBD1 is a possible D gene (6 bases). Between the trimmed V and J ends, which lost 3 bases and 1 base, there was a span of 10 bases. The CDR3 runs to 14 residues. Germline V gene data show CDR1 as SGHRS and CDR2 as YFSETQ.

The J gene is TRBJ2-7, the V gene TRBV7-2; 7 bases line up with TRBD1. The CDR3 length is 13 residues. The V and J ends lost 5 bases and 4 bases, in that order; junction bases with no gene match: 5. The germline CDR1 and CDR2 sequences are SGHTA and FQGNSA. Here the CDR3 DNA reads TGTGCCAGCAGCCTGACAGGGTTATACGAGCAGTACTTC. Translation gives CASSLTGLYEQYF.

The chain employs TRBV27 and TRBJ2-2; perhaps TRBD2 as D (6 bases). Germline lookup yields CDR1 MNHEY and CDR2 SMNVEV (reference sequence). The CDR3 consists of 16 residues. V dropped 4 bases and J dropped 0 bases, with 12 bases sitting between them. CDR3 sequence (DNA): TGTGCCAGCAGTTCCACGGGCGGGGCGAACACCGGGGAGCTGTTTTTT. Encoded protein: CASSSTGGANTGELFF.

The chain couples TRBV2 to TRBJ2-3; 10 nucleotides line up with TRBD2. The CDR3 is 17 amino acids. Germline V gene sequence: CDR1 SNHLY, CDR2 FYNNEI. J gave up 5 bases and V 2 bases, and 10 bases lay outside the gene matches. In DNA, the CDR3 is TGTGCCAGCAGTGAACGGCTAGCGGGAGTAGGACAAGATACGCAGTATTTT. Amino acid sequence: CASSERLAGVGQDTQYF.

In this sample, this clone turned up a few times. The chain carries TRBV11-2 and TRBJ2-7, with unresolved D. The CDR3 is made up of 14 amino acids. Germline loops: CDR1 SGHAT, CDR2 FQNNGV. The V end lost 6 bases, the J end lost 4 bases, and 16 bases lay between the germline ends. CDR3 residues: CASRSRSPNYEQYF. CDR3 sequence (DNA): TGTGCCAGCAGGTCGAGGTCCCCAAATTACGAGCAGTACTTC.